Below are 26 T cell receptor beta chains sequenced from a single sample in a study of regulatory T cells in long-lasting Graves disease. To make TCR beta libraries, researchers used iRepertoire HTBI primers and Arm-PCR of CDR3 regions. TCRdb recomputed calls from the multiplex PCR reads with MiXCR, one row per CDR3 protein. The top ten clones hold approximately 14% of a sample with 350,000 to 500,000 distinct CDR3 sequences, roughly a fifth of them seen once. The time point was: persistent/refractory GD, antithyroid drugs over 5 years with positive TRAb. Extracted RNA from PBMCs served as the source of the TCR library. This specimen was peripheral blood mononuclear cells (PBMCs), taken when the disease was refractory, from a patient treated with antithyroid drugs. Receptors originate from a female donor with Graves disease.

This clonotype occurred many times. The gene calls are TRBV6-1 and TRBJ2-7, with D possibly called TRBD1 or TRBD2 (5 bases each). The CDR3 runs 14 residues. CDR1 and CDR2 (germline): MNHNS, SASEGT. V was cut by 8 bases and J by 2 bases, with 16 bases left in between. CDR3 bases: TGTGCCAGCGTTGGGGCGGACTCTCCCTACGAGCAGTACTTC. It translates to CASVGADSPYEQYF.

This clonotype turned up a few times. This rearrangement joins TRBV30 to TRBJ2-7, with TRBD1 matching over 10 bases. Trimming took 6 bases from V and 1 from J; bases not matched to a gene: 15. CDR3 size: 17 residues. CDR1 GTSNPN and CDR2 SVGIG come from the germline V gene (reference sequence). CDR3 amino acids: CACIDRGQGFRSYEQYF. CDR3 sequence (DNA): TGTGCCTGCATTGACAGGGGGCAAGGATTTCGATCCTACGAGCAGTACTTC.

CDR3 protein: CAISEDTGTTGNSPLHF. CDR3 in DNA: TGTGCCATCAGTGAGGATACCGGGACAACAGGAAATTCACCCCTCCACTTT. This rearrangement joins TRBV10-3 to TRBJ1-6; TRBD1 might be the D (6 bases). This CDR3 comprises 17 residues. CDR1 and CDR2 from the germline V gene are ENHRY and SYGVKD. V lost 2 bases, J lost 7 bases, and 18 bases lay in between.

CDR3 residues: CASSQGPGTTSSEQFF. In nucleotides, the CDR3 is TGTGCCAGCAGCCAAGGTCCCGGGACTACAAGTAGCGAGCAGTTCTTC. The chain couples TRBV3-1 to TRBJ2-1; 7 nucleotides line up with TRBD2. The CDR3 is made up of 16 amino acids. Germline V CDR1 and CDR2: LGHDT, YNNKEL (reference sequence). V gave up 1 base and J gave up 10 bases; unmatched junction bases: 13.

This clonotype was recorded at least ten times. The chain carries TRBV28 and TRBJ2-2; possible D gene TRBD2, 5 bases. The CDR3 is 16 residues long. Trimming removed 1 base at V and 5 bases at J, with 14 bases between. From germline, CDR1 is MDHEN and CDR2 SYDVKM. CDR3 amino acids: CASSLSGRTGTGELFF. In DNA, the CDR3 is TGTGCCAGCAGTTTATCTGGACGCACGGGGACCGGGGAGCTGTTTTTT.

The chain uses TRBV2 and TRBJ2-3, with a tentative D call TRBD2 (6 bases). V was clipped by 8 bases and J by 4 bases, with 19 bases between them. CDR1 SNHLY and CDR2 FYNNEI come from the germline V gene. The CDR3 consists of 15 residues. The CDR3 sequence: CASVLPGLGADTQYF. CDR3 DNA sequence: TGTGCCAGCGTACTACCGGGACTCGGAGCAGATACGCAGTATTTT.

This clonotype was observed many times. This rearrangement joins TRBV12-3 or TRBV12-4 to TRBJ2-7; either TRBD1 or TRBD2 may supply D (6 bases each). The V gene lost 3 bases and the J gene lost 3 bases, with 12 bases spanning the gap. CDR3 length equals 14 residues. The CDR3 sequence: CASSLRGGIYEQYF. CDR3 bases: TGTGCCAGCAGTTTGCGAGGGGGGATCTACGAGCAGTACTTC.

This rearrangement joins TRBV6-5 to TRBJ1-5; 8 bases are a match to TRBD1. V lost 3 bases, J lost 7 bases, and 2 bases stayed unmatched. This CDR3 has 13 residues. Germline-derived CDR1 and CDR2 are MNHEY and SVGAGI. As DNA, the CDR3 is TGTGCCAGCAGTTATGACAGGGGACAGCCCCAGCATTTT. Protein sequence: CASSYDRGQPQHF.

This sequence joins TRBV19 and TRBJ1-2; perhaps TRBD1 as D (5 bases). The CDR3 runs to 13 residues. Germline V gene lookup returns CDR1 LNHDA and CDR2 SQIVND (reference sequence). V gave up 7 bases and J gave up 1 base, with 10 bases separating them. CDR3 in amino acids: CASTWTLNYGYTF. CDR3 DNA sequence: TGTGCCAGTACCTGGACACTTAACTATGGCTACACCTTC.

On this clonotype: Relative to the germline gene, one junction end is altered; a read error may explain this. This chain links TRBV7-7 with TRBJ2-2; possibly TRBD2 for D (5 bases). Germline V gene data show CDR1 as SSHAT and CDR2 as FNYEAQ (reference sequence). CDR3 length: 15 residues. CDR3 amino acids: CASSLDTGDTGELFF. The CDR3 DNA follows: TGTGCTAGCAGCTTAGATACCGGGGACACCGGGGAGCTGTTTTTT.

A remark on this clonotype: Germline is not matched at one junction end, which may reflect a read error. The rearrangement links TRBV20-1 to TRBJ2-4; tentatively, D is TRBD2 (6 bases). This CDR3 contains 14 residues. The germline gives CDR1 DFQATT, CDR2 SNEGSKA (reference sequence). The CDR3 here is CSTRDIREQNIQYF. The CDR3 nucleotides read TGCAGTACTAGAGATATACGGGAGCAAAACATTCAGTACTTC.

This clonotype was detected ten times or more. This chain connects TRBV13 to TRBJ1-1, with 8 bases identical to TRBD1. V dropped 5 bases and J dropped 4; count of bases not matched to a gene: 3. The CDR3 has 13 residues. Germline V gives CDR1 PRHDT, CDR2 FYEKMQ (reference sequence). In DNA form, the CDR3 reads TGTGCCAGCAGCATTACAGGGGGCACTGAAGCTTTCTTT. As protein: CASSITGGTEAFF. Supplemented by reference TRBV13 and TRBJ1-1, the full variable domain reads AAGVIQSPRHLIKEKRETATLKCYPIPRHDTVYWYQQGPGQDPQFLISFYEKMQSDKGSIPDRFSAQQFSDYHSELNMSSLELGDSALYFCASSITGGTEAFFGQGTRLTVV.

The V call is TRBV20-1, the J call TRBJ1-2, with 7 positions matching TRBD1. V was pared by 6 bases and J by 8 bases, with 12 bases of the junction left unmatched. The CDR3 contains 13 residues. Germline CDR1 DFQATT, CDR2 SNEGSKA (reference sequence). This chain's CDR3 is CSAPVRGLSGYTF. Written as DNA, the CDR3 is TGCAGTGCCCCCGTAAGGGGGCTTTCGGGCTACACCTTC.

The chain is built from TRBV27 and TRBJ2-3; possibly TRBD1 for D (6 bases). The CDR3 totals 15 residues. CDR1 MNHEY and CDR2 SMNVEV come from the germline V gene (reference sequence). V gave up 6 bases and J gave up 4 bases, with 17 bases separating them. The CDR3 spells CASSAAPAGADTQYF. CDR3 nucleotides: TGTGCCAGCAGCGCCGCTCCGGCAGGGGCAGATACGCAGTATTTT.

The table lists this clonotype with many counts. The chain has TRBV29-1 and TRBJ1-2, with no clear D. The V and J ends lost 4 bases and 7 bases respectively, with 13 bases between them. The CDR3 spans 12 residues. Germline assignment: CDR1 SQVTM and CDR2 ANQGSEA. The CDR3 DNA sequence: TGCAGCGTTGCAGACCCTGCAGGTGGCTACACCTTC. Protein sequence: CSVADPAGGYTF.

In this sample, this clonotype turned up many times. This sequence joins TRBV12-3 or TRBV12-4 and TRBJ2-5, with 14 bases that match TRBD2. J lost 4 bases, V lost 5 bases, and 12 bases had no gene match. The CDR3 totals 18 residues. In DNA form, the CDR3 reads TGTGCCAGCAGTCCCGGGACTAGCGGGAGATCGCGGGGAGAGACCCAGTACTTC. Translation gives CASSPGTSGRSRGETQYF.

The genes are TRBV11-2 and TRBJ2-1; 8 nucleotides line up with TRBD1. Germline values: CDR1 SGHAT, CDR2 FQNNGV. CDR3 length: 16 amino acids. Trimming took 1 base from V and 4 from J; bases not matched to a gene: 6. As DNA, the CDR3 is TGTGCCAGCAGCTTAGTTATTACAGGGGGGTACAATGAGCAGTTCTTC. This gives the protein CASSLVITGGYNEQFF.

This chain connects TRBV20-1 to TRBJ2-7; D is possibly TRBD2 (6 bases). The CDR3 extends over 15 amino acids. Germline V gives CDR1 DFQATT, CDR2 SNEGSKA (reference sequence). Trimming removed 3 bases from V and 0 bases from J, with 15 bases in between. The chain's CDR3 is CSARKLALSSYEQYF. CDR3 nucleotides: TGCAGTGCTAGGAAGCTAGCGCTAAGCTCCTACGAGCAGTACTTC.

This clonotype came up many times. V gene TRBV10-3 combines with J gene TRBJ1-1; D gene unclear. This CDR3 spans 11 amino acids. CDR1 and CDR2 (germline): ENHRY, SYGVKD. The germline V and J ends were trimmed by 8 bases and 5 bases, with 9 bases remaining between them. The DNA of the CDR3 is TGTGCCATCGGAGGAGGGACTGAAGCTTTCTTT. As protein: CAIGGGTEAFF.

Worth noting for this clonotype: It may be a read error: a sequence one base away is much more abundant. The chain links TRBV7-8 to TRBJ1-5; 9 nucleotides align to TRBD1. The CDR3 extends over 15 amino acids. The germline V gene encodes CDR1 SGHVS and CDR2 FQNEAQ. The CDR3 sequence is CAGSFGQGKDQPQHF. CDR3 sequence (DNA): TGTGCCGGCAGTTTCGGACAGGGGAAGGATCAGCCCCAGCATTTT.

This clonotype occurred many times. The chain uses TRBV2 and TRBJ1-5; D ambiguous. CDR3 length: 14 residues. Germline V lookup: CDR1 SNHLY, CDR2 FYNNEI. V was clipped by 3 bases and J by 3 bases, with 9 bases between them. As DNA, the CDR3 is TGTGCCAGCAGTGACGGCCCCTACAATCAGCCCCAGCATTTT. It codes for CASSDGPYNQPQHF.

This clonotype was detected only a few times. The rearrangement uses TRBV2 and TRBJ2-1; D unresolved. CDR1 and CDR2 from the germline V gene are SNHLY and FYNNEI. V lost 8 bases, J lost 0 bases, and 11 bases lay in between. This CDR3 spans 14 amino acids. CDR3 sequence (DNA): TGTGCCAGCTCCGAGAGGAGCTCCTACAATGAGCAGTTCTTC. Translated: CASSERSSYNEQFF.

This clonotype has a count of ten or more. The chain recombines TRBV12-3 or TRBV12-4 with TRBJ2-7; 12 positions match TRBD2. V lost 6 bases, J lost 2 bases, and 5 bases stayed unmatched. The CDR3 runs 15 residues. DNA for the CDR3: TGTGCCAGCAGATCTGGACTAGCGGGACCCTACGAGCAGTACTTC. It translates to CASRSGLAGPYEQYF.

In its sample, this clonotype was seen many times. The chain uses TRBV11-2 and TRBJ2-7; a possible D gene is TRBD2 (6 bases). The CDR3 spans 15 residues. V gave up 0 bases and J gave up 2 bases, with 11 bases separating them. Germline values: CDR1 SGHAT, CDR2 FQNNGV. The CDR3 nucleotides are TGTGCCAGCAGCTTAGACCAGGGAGGTACCTACGAGCAGTACTTC. This encodes CASSLDQGGTYEQYF.

This clonotype has a count of ten or more. The genes are TRBV20-1 and TRBJ1-1; D not certain. The CDR3 contains 13 residues. CDR1 DFQATT and CDR2 SNEGSKA come from the germline V gene (reference sequence). The V and J ends lost 0 bases and 2 bases respectively, with 7 bases between them. This CDR3 reads CSARDRSNTEAFF. The CDR3, as DNA: TGCAGTGCTAGAGATCGTAGTAACACTGAAGCTTTCTTT.

The V gene is TRBV28, the J gene TRBJ2-1; 8 positions agree with TRBD2. The germline V gene encodes CDR1 MDHEN and CDR2 SYDVKM. The J segment lost 2 bases and the V segment lost 2 bases, leaving 8 bases of the junction unmatched. The CDR3 is 17 amino acids. CDR3 region: CASSLSLAGPTYNEQFF. As DNA, the CDR3 is TGTGCCAGCAGTTTAAGTCTAGCGGGCCCTACCTACAATGAGCAGTTCTTC.